This T cell receptor beta chain was retrieved from a study of PD-1 blockade in mismatch repair-deficient tumors. Findings and caveats of the study: After pembrolizumab, tumor-resident clones rose rapidly, then generally contracted before radiologic responses.

The CDR3 is made up of 15 amino acids. CDR1 is SGDLS, CDR2 YYNGEE, per germline. Deletions cut 0 bases from V and 4 bases from J, with 10 bases between. The TCR-sequenced patients were a few responders to pembrolizumab. The data were produced by immunoSEQ multiplex PCR, yet TCRdb's version contains in-frame clones alone and is incomplete. The table has over 100,000 clones, roughly 80% seen once. This clone was seen just once. Its antigen remains unidentified. This receptor was identified in an adult with mismatch repair-deficient cancer. Sequencing used peripheral blood, obtained 60 weeks after starting pembrolizumab. The chain is built from TRBV9 and TRBJ2-2; D tentatively fits TRBD1 or TRBD2 (5 bases each). The CDR3 here is CASSVAGTGTGELFF. The CDR3 DNA reads as TGTGCCAGCAGCGTAGCAGGGACGGGCACCGGGGAGCTGTTTTTT.